Listed here are 10 T cell receptor beta chains from one sample, sequenced in a study of beta chain features in type 1 diabetes. Expressed TCRB transcripts were sequenced, since all the RNA that had been isolated was reverse transcribed. Clones were sequenced by immunoSEQ multiplex PCR, and TCRdb holds only the in-frame ones, with some missing. The sample includes some 100,000 clones, 40% seen only once; the top ten take about 0.07%. Sequencing input: stem cell memory CD4+ T cells from blood. The receptors were gathered from a woman between 18 and 30 years old in good health.

The chain's CDR3 is CASSLVSTDGGGEQYF. The CDR3 bases are TGCGCCAGCAGCTTGGTTTCCACGGATGGCGGAGGAGAGCAGTACTTC. The chain is built from TRBV5-1 and TRBJ2-7; D may be TRBD2 (5 bases). CDR1 SGHRS and CDR2 YFSETQ come from the germline V gene. The V gene lost 0 bases and the J gene lost 7 bases, with 20 bases spanning the gap. The CDR3 sequence is 16 residues long.

The chain links TRBV5-1 to TRBJ2-7; the match to TRBD2 covers 15 bases. The CDR3 extends over 18 amino acids. The ends lost 0 bases at V and 0 bases at J; junction bases unmatched: 4. Germline values: CDR1 SGHRS, CDR2 YFSETQ. The CDR3 sequence: CASSLVWTSGRASYEQYF. CDR3 nucleotide sequence: TGCGCCAGCAGCTTGGTTTGGACTAGCGGGAGGGCCTCCTACGAGCAGTACTTC. The entire variable domain, with the rest obtained from reference TRBV5-1 and TRBJ2-7, is as follows: KAGVTQTPRYLIKTRGQQVTLSCSPISGHRSVSWYQQTPGQGLQFLFEYFSETQRNKGNFPGRFSGRQFSNSRSEMNVSTLELGDSALYLCASSLVWTSGRASYEQYFGPGTRLTVT.

The sample holds a few counts of this clone. The chain is built from TRBV15 and TRBJ2-1; a weak D match, TRBD2 (5 bases). The CDR3 is 15 residues long. V shed 6 bases and J shed 3 bases, with 15 bases lying between them. Germline V gene lookup returns CDR1 LNHNV and CDR2 YYDKDF (reference sequence). CDR3 nucleotide sequence: TGTGCCACCAGTCGAGGCGGGCCCCTCTACAATGAGCAGTTCTTC. Amino acids: CATSRGGPLYNEQFF. The full variable domain, its missing parts supplied by reference TRBV15 and TRBJ2-1, is DAMVIQNPRYQVTQFGKPVTLSCSQTLNHNVMYWYQQKSSQAPKLLFHYYDKDFNNEADTPDNFQSRRPNTSFCFLDIRSPGLGDTAMYLCATSRGGPLYNEQFFGPGTRLTVL.

V usage is TRBV2 and J usage is TRBJ2-2, with 11 bases matching TRBD2. Germline CDR1 reads SNHLY; CDR2 reads FYNNEI. The CDR3 runs 15 residues. With 5 bases clipped from V and 5 bases from J, the junction kept 4 bases outside the gene matches. This chain's CDR3 is CASSFLAGGTGELFF. The CDR3 DNA is TGTGCCAGCAGTTTCCTAGCGGGAGGAACCGGGGAGCTGTTTTTT.

The genes are TRBV2 and TRBJ1-4, with D possibly matching TRBD1 (5 bases). The CDR3 consists of 15 residues. V was clipped by 3 bases and J by 5 bases, with 13 bases between them. Germline V gene lookup returns CDR1 SNHLY and CDR2 FYNNEI. CDR3 sequence: CASSEGPLKNEKLFF. In DNA form, the CDR3 reads TGTGCCAGCAGTGAGGGGCCCCTTAAAAATGAAAAACTGTTTTTT. Drawing the rest from reference TRBV2 and TRBJ1-4, the complete variable domain is EPEVTQTPSHQVTQMGQEVILRCVPISNHLYFYWYRQILGQKVEFLVSFYNNEISEKSEIFDDQFSVERPDGSNFTLKIRSTKLEDSAMYFCASSEGPLKNEKLFFGSGTQLSVL.

The V gene is TRBV28, the J gene TRBJ2-1; D remains ambiguous. This CDR3 has 15 amino acids. With 3 bases removed from V and 2 bases from J, the gap between germline ends came to 11 bases. Germline V gene sequence: CDR1 MDHEN, CDR2 SYDVKM. In DNA, the CDR3 is TGTGCCAGCAGTTTCCCCGGTCTCACCTACAATGAGCAGTTCTTC. Translation: CASSFPGLTYNEQFF.

The chain couples TRBV5-1 to TRBJ2-1, with 9 bases aligning to TRBD2. V trimming: 4 bases; J trimming: 6 bases; junction bases outside the gene matches: 11. Germline loops: CDR1 SGHRS, CDR2 YFSETQ. The CDR3 has 16 residues. The CDR3, as DNA: TGCGCCAGCAGCCTACGGCCTAGCGGGATTGGCAATGAGCAGTTCTTC. Its protein product is CASSLRPSGIGNEQFF.

The chain employs TRBV7-2 and TRBJ2-1; tentative D call: TRBD1 (6 bases). Deletions cut 4 bases from V and 3 bases from J, with 13 bases between. CDR1 and CDR2 from the germline V gene are SGHTA and FQGNSA. The CDR3 has 15 amino acids. This chain's CDR3 is CASSYGTRHYNEQFF. CDR3 nucleotides: TGTGCCAGCAGCTACGGGACACGTCACTACAATGAGCAGTTCTTC. Drawing the rest from reference TRBV7-2 and TRBJ2-1, the complete variable domain is GAGVSQSPSNKVTEKGKDVELRCDPISGHTALYWYRQSLGQGLEFLIYFQGNSAPDKSGLPSDRFSAERTGGSVSTLTIQRTQQEDSAVYLCASSYGTRHYNEQFFGPGTRLTVL.

This rearrangement joins TRBV18 to TRBJ2-7; 12 bases fit TRBD2. Losses at the gene ends were 2 bases for V and 7 bases for J; bases not matched to a gene: 9. Germline V lookup: CDR1 KGHSH, CDR2 LQKENI. The CDR3 covers 16 residues. CDR3 sequence (DNA): TGTGCCAGCTCACCAAGACTAGCGGGAGTCATGAGGGAGCAGTACTTC. Its translation: CASSPRLAGVMREQYF.

The V call is TRBV9, the J call TRBJ1-2, with 7 bases matching TRBD1. This CDR3 is built from 14 residues. Germline-derived CDR1 and CDR2 are SGDLS and YYNGEE. The V gene end was trimmed by 4 bases and the J gene end by 6 bases; junction bases not matched to a gene: 9. The CDR3 protein is CASSLRTGMDGYTF. In DNA, the CDR3 is TGTGCCAGCAGCCTGCGGACAGGAATGGATGGCTACACCTTC. Full variable domain (missing parts from reference TRBV9 and TRBJ1-2): DSGVTQTPKHLITATGQRVTLRCSPRSGDLSVYWYQQSLDQGLQFLIQYYNGEERAKGNILERFSAQQFPDLHSELNLSSLELGDSALYFCASSLRTGMDGYTFGSGTRLTVV.